Listed here are 22 T cell receptor beta chains from one sample, sequenced in a study of Tregs in tolerant kidney transplant recipients. The repertoire was sequenced with immunoSEQ multiplex PCR; TCRdb's copy has only in-frame clones and lacks some. The sample data list under 55,000 clones. Sequences were derived from CD4+ T cells from blood, sampled before the transplant. Source of these receptors: a human donor who received a combined kidney and bone marrow transplant.

A word on this clone: The CDR3 end is not reached by the read, which stops 3 residues before it; the germline J gene fills it in. V and J are TRBV6-2 or TRBV6-3 and TRBJ1-5, with a weak D call TRBD1 (5 bases). Trimming removed 10 bases from V and 6 bases from J, with 16 bases in between. This CDR3 region has 13 residues. Germline V lookup: CDR1 MNHEY, CDR2 SVGEGT. The CDR3 loop reads CATEWGVGQPQHF. The sequenced CDR3 bases are TGTGCCACCGAGTGGGGGGTTGGTCAGCCC.

A word on this clone: The junction and the germline gene differ at one end; a read error may be behind it. The CDR3 goes on 3 residues after the read ends, and that part is filled in from the germline J gene. The rearrangement links TRBV11-2 to TRBJ2-2; 8 bases map to TRBD1. This CDR3 comprises 15 residues. CDR1 and CDR2 from the germline V gene are SGHAT and FQNNGV. This chain's CDR3 is CASGLGQGNTGELFF. The part of the CDR3 DNA that was read is TGTGCCAGCGGCTTAGGACAGGGGAACACCGGGGAG.

A note on this clone: The observed sequence ends 3 residues before the CDR3 terminus, with the missing tail filled in from the germline J gene. The chain uses TRBV5-4 and TRBJ2-1, with 8 bases lining up with TRBD2. V was clipped by 4 bases and J by 4 bases; unmatched bases: 7. CDR1 and CDR2 (germline): SGHNT, YYREEE (reference sequence). CDR3 length: 15 amino acids. This CDR3 reads CASSTGGGVYNEQFF. The CDR3 bases that were read are TGTGCCAGCAGCACCGGGGGGGGAGTTTACAATGAG. Full variable domain (missing parts from reference TRBV5-4 and TRBJ2-1): ETGVTQSPTHLIKTRGQQVTLRCSSQSGHNTVSWYQQALGQGPQFIFQYYREEENGRGNFPPRFSGLQFPNYSSELNVNALELDDSALYLCASSTGGGVYNEQFFGPGTRLTVL.

As concerns this clone: The CDR3 end falls 3 residues outside the read, so it is completed with the germline J gene. This chain connects TRBV19 to TRBJ1-2; D perhaps matches TRBD1 (5 bases). Between the trimmed V and J ends, which lost 3 bases and 3 bases, there was a span of 11 bases. The CDR3 contains 14 residues. Germline-derived CDR1 and CDR2 are LNHDA and SQIVND (reference sequence). The CDR3 sequence is CASSIRGADYGYTF. CDR3 DNA (partial): TGTGCCAGTAGTATTAGAGGGGCGGACTATGGC.

Of note for this clone: The CDR3 goes on 3 residues after the read ends, and that part is filled in from the germline J gene. The chain links TRBV7-6 to TRBJ2-7; 8 bases are shared with TRBD2. CDR3 length: 14 amino acids. Germline CDR1 SGHVS, CDR2 FNYEAQ. Trimming removed 5 bases from V and 5 bases from J; junction bases left unmatched: 8. The CDR3: CASSRSGSWDEQYF. The part of the CDR3 DNA that was read is TGTGCCAGCAGCCGGAGCGGGAGTTGGGACGAG.

As concerns this clone: The CDR3 end lies 3 residues beyond the end of the read and is filled in from the germline J gene. The chain employs TRBV18 and TRBJ2-3; TRBD1 agrees at 9 bases. V lost 8 bases and J lost 1; bases outside the gene matches: 4. The germline gives CDR1 KGHSH, CDR2 LQKENI. The CDR3 has 14 amino acids. CDR3: CASTGQGRTDTQYF. The CDR3 bases that were read are TGTGCCAGCACGGGACAGGGACGCACAGATACG.

As concerns this clone: The read gets to within 3 residues of the CDR3 end, and the germline J gene fills in the rest. This chain connects TRBV7-2 to TRBJ2-5, with 10 nucleotides matching TRBD2. Trimming cost V 2 bases and J 1 base; bases outside gene matches: 1. This CDR3 region has 15 residues. In germline, CDR1 is SGHTA, CDR2 FQGNSA. The covered CDR3 bases are TGTGCCAGCAGCTTAAGCGGGAGGGCCCAAGAGACC. This sequence encodes CASSLSGRAQET. The whole CDR3 sequence is CASSLSGRAQETQYF.

Of note for this clone: The observed sequence ends 3 residues before the CDR3 terminus, with the missing tail filled in from the germline J gene. The V call is TRBV5-1, the J call TRBJ1-1; a weak D match, TRBD1 (5 bases). Germline V gene data show CDR1 as SGHRS and CDR2 as YFSETQ. Trimming pared 0 bases from V and 1 base from J, leaving 10 bases between. This CDR3 comprises 15 residues. The CDR3 reads CASSLEWGRNTEAFF. CDR3 DNA (partial): TGCGCCAGCAGCTTGGAGTGGGGCCGGAACACTGAA.

Comment on this clone: The read ends 3 residues shy of where the CDR3 ends; the end is completed using the germline J gene. This chain uses TRBV7-2 with TRBJ2-2; D gene uncertain. The CDR3 is 12 amino acids. CDR1 is SGHTA and CDR2 is FQGNSA in the germline V gene. The V and J ends lost 3 bases and 4 bases respectively, with 3 bases between them. CDR3 DNA, as far as it was read: TGTGCCAGCAGCTTGCGCACCGGGGAG. Translating gives CASSLRTGE. The whole CDR3 protein is CASSLRTGELFF.

In regard to this clone: The read finishes 3 residues shy of the CDR3 end, and the germline J gene is used to complete it. The chain is built from TRBV7-2 and TRBJ2-7; 8 bases match TRBD1. Germline assignment: CDR1 SGHTA and CDR2 FQGNSA. J gave up 3 bases and V 6 bases, and 10 bases lay outside the gene matches. This CDR3 comprises 15 residues. Partial CDR3 DNA: TGTGCCAGCAGTCTAGACAGGGGATCACTCTACGAG. Amino acids: CASSLDRGSLYE. The whole CDR3 protein reads CASSLDRGSLYEQYF.

As for this clone: The read comes to an end 3 residues before the CDR3 does, leaving the germline J gene to fill in the end. The chain links TRBV6-2 or TRBV6-3 to TRBJ2-2, with D maybe TRBD1 (6 bases). This CDR3 has 14 residues. With 6 bases removed from V and 4 bases from J, the gap between germline ends came to 12 bases. Germline lookup yields CDR1 MNHEY and CDR2 SVGEGT. CDR3 sequence reads: CASSITGITGELFF. CDR3 DNA (partial): TGTGCCAGCAGCATTACAGGGATCACCGGGGAG.

A note on this clone: The CDR3 goes on 3 residues after the read ends, and that part is filled in from the germline J gene. The gene calls are TRBV18 and TRBJ2-5; tentative D call: TRBD1 (5 bases). Trimming pared 4 bases from V and 2 bases from J, leaving 11 bases between. The CDR3 consists of 14 residues. Germline V gene sequence: CDR1 KGHSH, CDR2 LQKENI. This CDR3 reads CASSQTELQETQYF. The sequenced CDR3 bases are TGTGCCAGCTCACAGACAGAACTACAAGAGACC.

Worth noting for this clone: The read terminates 3 residues ahead of where the CDR3 ends, so the germline J gene completes it. This chain uses TRBV10-2 with TRBJ1-5; D is ambiguous. Germline V gene lookup returns CDR1 WSHSY and CDR2 SAAADI. Deletions cut 3 bases from V and 2 bases from J, with 5 bases between. This CDR3 has 13 amino acids. CDR3 bases read: TGCGCCAGCAGTGACCCGGGCAATCAGCCC. Translated, it gives CASSDPGNQP. The full CDR3 protein is CASSDPGNQPQHF.

As regards this clone: Read data end 3 residues before the CDR3 end; the end is taken from the germline J gene. This rearrangement joins TRBV7-8 to TRBJ1-2, with TRBD1 identical over 7 bases. The CDR3 is 15 amino acids. Germline CDR1 reads SGHVS; CDR2 reads FQNEAQ. CDR3 loop: CASSFPGQSLRGYTF. The sequenced CDR3 bases are TGTGCCAGCAGCTTTCCGGGACAGTCCCTCCGCGGC.

Partial CDR3 DNA: TGTGCCAGCAGTGAAGTTGCGGGGGCTTTCTATGGC. It translates to CASSEVAGAFYG. The CDR3 in full is CASSEVAGAFYGYTF. V is TRBV6-1 and J is TRBJ1-2; the D gene is possibly TRBD1 (6 bases). The read finishes 3 residues shy of the CDR3 end, and the germline J gene is used to complete it. V shed 1 base and J shed 4 bases, with 13 bases lying between them. The CDR3 runs 15 residues. CDR1 MNHNS and CDR2 SASEGT come from the germline V gene.

About this clone itself: The read finishes 3 residues shy of the CDR3 end, and the germline J gene is used to complete it. This chain connects TRBV20-1 to TRBJ2-6; possible D gene TRBD1, 5 bases. CDR1 is DFQATT and CDR2 is SNEGSKA in the germline V gene (reference sequence). V lost 6 bases to trimming and J lost 4 bases, with 13 bases between them. The CDR3 has 14 amino acids. The DNA read from the CDR3 is TGCAGTGCCTCAGGGTTGGTGGGGGCCAACGTC. The encoded protein is CSASGLVGANV. The whole CDR3 protein reads CSASGLVGANVLTF.

Worth noting for this clone: The CDR3 end lies 3 residues beyond the end of the read and is filled in from the germline J gene. The rearrangement uses TRBV18 and TRBJ2-1, with TRBD2 as a possible D gene (6 bases). The CDR3 has 15 amino acids. The germline CDR1 and CDR2 sequences are KGHSH and LQKENI. With 4 bases removed from V and 2 bases from J, the gap between germline ends came to 12 bases. CDR3: CASSLPGEAYNEQFF. The CDR3 DNA, read in part, is TGTGCCAGCTCACTTCCGGGGGAGGCCTACAATGAG.

In regard to this clone: The read terminates 3 residues ahead of where the CDR3 ends, so the germline J gene completes it. This rearrangement joins TRBV5-5 to TRBJ1-6, with a weak D call TRBD1 (6 bases). There are 15 residues in the CDR3. V gave up 6 bases and J gave up 8 bases, with 18 bases separating them. From germline, CDR1 is SGHKS and CDR2 YYEKEE (reference sequence). The CDR3 here is CASNRDNSVYSPLHF. The CDR3 bases that were read are TGTGCCAGCAACCGGGACAACTCCGTCTATTCACCC.

Details on this clone: Read sequence stops 3 residues before the CDR3 end, and the germline J gene provides the missing end. The chain has TRBV7-8 and TRBJ2-3; TRBD2 matches at 11 bases. Germline V gene lookup returns CDR1 SGHVS and CDR2 FQNEAQ. Trimming at V came to 4 bases and at J to 4 bases, leaving 13 bases not matched to a gene. CDR3 size: 18 residues. The CDR3 bases that were read are TGTGCCAGCAGCTCCTATAGACTAGCGGGGACGAGGGCAGATACG. It codes for CASSSYRLAGTRADT. The full CDR3 sequence reads CASSSYRLAGTRADTQYF.

As regards this clone: The read ends 3 residues early relative to the CDR3; the germline J gene fills the gap. This chain uses TRBV7-2 with TRBJ2-5; 10 positions agree with TRBD2. The J segment lost 1 base and the V segment lost 5 bases, leaving 4 bases of the junction unmatched. This CDR3 region has 15 residues. CDR1 SGHTA and CDR2 FQGNSA come from the germline V gene. CDR3 DNA (partial): TGTGCCAGCAGCCAGAGCGGGGGGGTCCAAGAGACC. Translation gives CASSQSGGVQET. Given in full, the CDR3 is CASSQSGGVQETQYF.

CDR3 sequence reads: CASSLIAGGGEQFF. The covered CDR3 bases are TGTGCCAGCAGCTTAATAGCGGGGGGGGGTGAG. V and J are TRBV7-2 and TRBJ2-1; 11 positions agree with TRBD2. The read comes to an end 3 residues before the CDR3 does, leaving the germline J gene to fill in the end. Germline V gives CDR1 SGHTA, CDR2 FQGNSA. CDR3 length equals 14 residues. The V gene end was trimmed by 2 bases and the J gene end by 9 bases; junction bases not matched to a gene: 3. Complete variable domain (other parts from reference TRBV7-2 and TRBJ2-1): GAGVSQSPSNKVTEKGKDVELRCDPISGHTALYWYRQSLGQGLEFLIYFQGNSAPDKSGLPSDRFSAERTGGSVSTLTIQRTQQEDSAVYLCASSLIAGGGEQFFGPGTRLTVL.

A remark on this clone: The read ends 3 residues early relative to the CDR3; the germline J gene fills the gap. The chain has TRBV20-1 and TRBJ1-4, with D possibly matching TRBD1 (6 bases). CDR1 and CDR2 from the germline V gene are DFQATT and SNEGSKA (reference sequence). The CDR3 contains 11 residues. Between the trimmed V and J ends, which lost 6 bases and 8 bases, there was a span of 10 bases. CDR3 residues: CSALDREKLFF. The sequenced part of the CDR3 DNA is TGCAGTGCCCTGGACAGAGAAAAA.